One sample yielded the 3 T cell receptor beta chains listed below, sequenced in a study of shared clonotypes between healthy human individuals. It was CD45RO-negative cells, positively selected for CCR7, that made up naive CD8 cells, with terminally differentiated effector memory CD45RA+ cells excluded. Assay used: immunoSEQ multiplex PCR; TCRdb lists only in-frame clones, some missing. Here the sample spans over 2,000,000 clones, roughly 93% being singletons. The sequencing sample was made of naive CD8+ T cells from PBMCs. These TCRs come from a man aged 18 to 35 in good health. Some clones in this sample may be carry-over from other donors' samples.

The genes are TRBV7-8 and TRBJ2-1; TRBD2 agrees at 9 bases. This CDR3 has 15 residues. The ends lost 2 bases at V and 10 bases at J; junction bases unmatched: 9. Looked up from germline, CDR1 is SGHVS and CDR2 is FQNEAQ. The CDR3 DNA is TGTGCCAGCAGCTTACTAGCGGGACGACCTAGGGAGCAGTTCTTC. Protein product: CASSLLAGRPREQFF.

This clone was detected once. The chain links TRBV27 to TRBJ2-1, with unresolved D. V lost 5 bases and J 10 bases, leaving 9 bases between the germline ends. This CDR3 has 11 residues. In germline, CDR1 is MNHEY, CDR2 SMNVEV (reference sequence). The CDR3 DNA reads as TGTGCCAGCAGTGCCGCGATAGAGCAGTTCTTC. It is translated as CASSAAIEQFF.

V gene TRBV5-6 combines with J gene TRBJ2-7; 8 nucleotides line up with TRBD2. V dropped 4 bases and J dropped 3; count of bases not matched to a gene: 9. This CDR3 contains 15 residues. CDR1 is SGHDT, CDR2 YYEEEE, per germline. CDR3 DNA: TGTGCCAGCAGCATACTACTAGCGGAAAGCTACGAGCAGTACTTC. It encodes CASSILLAESYEQYF.